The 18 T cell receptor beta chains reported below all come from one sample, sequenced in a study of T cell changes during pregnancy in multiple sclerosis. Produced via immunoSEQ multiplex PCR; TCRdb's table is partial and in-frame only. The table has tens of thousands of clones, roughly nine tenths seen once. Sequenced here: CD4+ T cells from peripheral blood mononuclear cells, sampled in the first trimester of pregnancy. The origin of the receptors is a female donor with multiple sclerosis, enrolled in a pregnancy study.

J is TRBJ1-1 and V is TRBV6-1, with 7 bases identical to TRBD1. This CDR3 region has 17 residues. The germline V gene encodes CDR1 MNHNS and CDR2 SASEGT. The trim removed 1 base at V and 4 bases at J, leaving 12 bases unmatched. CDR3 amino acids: CASSEGFGGRGFTEAFF. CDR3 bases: TGTGCCAGCAGTGAAGGGTTCGGAGGCAGGGGGTTCACTGAAGCTTTCTTT.

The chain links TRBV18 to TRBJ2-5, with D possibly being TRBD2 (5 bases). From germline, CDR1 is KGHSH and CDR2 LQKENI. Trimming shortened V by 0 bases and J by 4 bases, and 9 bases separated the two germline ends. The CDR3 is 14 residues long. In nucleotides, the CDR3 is TGTGCCAGCTCACCACCCTTGGAGGCAGAGACCCAGTACTTC. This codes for CASSPPLEAETQYF. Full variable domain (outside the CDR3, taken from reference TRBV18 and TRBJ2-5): NAGVMQNPRHLVRRRGQEARLRCSPMKGHSHVYWYRQLPEEGLKFMVYLQKENIIDESGMPKERFSAEFPKEGPSILRIQQVVRGDSAAYFCASSPPLEAETQYFGPGTRLLVL.

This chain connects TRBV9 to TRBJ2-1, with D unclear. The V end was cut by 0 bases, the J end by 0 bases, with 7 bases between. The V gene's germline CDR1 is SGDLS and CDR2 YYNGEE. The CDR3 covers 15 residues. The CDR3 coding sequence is TGTGCCAGCAGCGTAGACGGTCCCTCCTACAATGAGCAGTTCTTC. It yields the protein CASSVDGPSYNEQFF.

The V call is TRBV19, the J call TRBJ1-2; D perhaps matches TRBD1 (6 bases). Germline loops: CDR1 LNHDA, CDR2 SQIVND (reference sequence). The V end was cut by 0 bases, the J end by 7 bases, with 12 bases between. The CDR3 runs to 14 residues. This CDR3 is CASSIDRGFSGYTF. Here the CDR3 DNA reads TGTGCCAGTAGTATAGACAGGGGATTCTCTGGCTACACCTTC. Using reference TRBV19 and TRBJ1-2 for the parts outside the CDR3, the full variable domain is DGGITQSPKYLFRKEGQNVTLSCEQNLNHDAMYWYRQDPGQGLRLIYYSQIVNDFQKGDIAEGYSVSREKKESFPLTVTSAQKNPTAFYLCASSIDRGFSGYTFGSGTRLTVV.

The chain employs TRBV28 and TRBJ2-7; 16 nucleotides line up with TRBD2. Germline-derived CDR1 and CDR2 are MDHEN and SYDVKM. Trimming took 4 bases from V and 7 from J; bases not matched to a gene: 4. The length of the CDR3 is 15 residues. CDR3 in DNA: TGTGCCAGCAGTTCGGGACTAGCGGGAGGGCAAGAGCAGTACTTC. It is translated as CASSSGLAGGQEQYF.

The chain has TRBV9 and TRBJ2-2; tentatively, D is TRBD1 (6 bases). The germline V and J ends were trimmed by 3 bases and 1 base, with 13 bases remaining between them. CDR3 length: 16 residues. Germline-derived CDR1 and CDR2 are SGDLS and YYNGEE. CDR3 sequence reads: CASSDSGTLNTGELFF. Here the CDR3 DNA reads TGTGCCAGCAGCGACTCCGGGACATTGAACACCGGGGAGCTGTTTTTT.

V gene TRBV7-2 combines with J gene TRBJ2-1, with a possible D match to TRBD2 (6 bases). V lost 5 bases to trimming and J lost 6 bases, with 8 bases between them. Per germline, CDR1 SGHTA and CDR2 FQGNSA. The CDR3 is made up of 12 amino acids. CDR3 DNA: TGTGCCAGCAGCGTTAGCGGCAATGAGCAGTTCTTC. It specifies CASSVSGNEQFF.

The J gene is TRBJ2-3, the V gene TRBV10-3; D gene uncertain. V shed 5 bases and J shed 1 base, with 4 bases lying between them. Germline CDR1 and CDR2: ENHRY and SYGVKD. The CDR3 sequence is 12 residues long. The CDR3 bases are TGTGCCATCAGTACGGGCACAGATACGCAGTATTTT. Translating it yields CAISTGTDTQYF.

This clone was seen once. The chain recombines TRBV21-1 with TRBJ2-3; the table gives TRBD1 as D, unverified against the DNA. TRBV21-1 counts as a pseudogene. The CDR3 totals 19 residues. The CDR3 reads CASTSGTETPYLGTDTQYF. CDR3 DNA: TGTGCCAGCACCTCCGGGACAGAGACCCCATATTTAGGCACAGATACGCAGTATTTT.

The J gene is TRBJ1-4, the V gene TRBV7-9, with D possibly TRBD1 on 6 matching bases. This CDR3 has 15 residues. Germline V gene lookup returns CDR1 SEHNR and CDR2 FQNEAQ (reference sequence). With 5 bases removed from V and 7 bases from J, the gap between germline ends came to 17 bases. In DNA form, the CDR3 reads TGTGCCAGCAGCAGATCACAGGGAGGGAGTGAAAAACTGTTTTTT. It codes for CASSRSQGGSEKLFF. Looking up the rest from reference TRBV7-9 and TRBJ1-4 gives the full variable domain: DTGVSQNPRHKITKRGQNVTFRCDPISEHNRLYWYRQTLGQGPEFLTYFQNEAQLEKSRLLSDRFSAERPKGSFSTLEIQRTEQGDSAMYLCASSRSQGGSEKLFFGSGTQLSVL.

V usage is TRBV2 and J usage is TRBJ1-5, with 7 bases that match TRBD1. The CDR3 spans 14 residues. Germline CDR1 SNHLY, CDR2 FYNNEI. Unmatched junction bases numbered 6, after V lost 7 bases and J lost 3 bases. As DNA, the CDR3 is TGTGCCAGCACCTCGACAGGGTCCAATCAGCCCCAGCATTTT. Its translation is CASTSTGSNQPQHF.

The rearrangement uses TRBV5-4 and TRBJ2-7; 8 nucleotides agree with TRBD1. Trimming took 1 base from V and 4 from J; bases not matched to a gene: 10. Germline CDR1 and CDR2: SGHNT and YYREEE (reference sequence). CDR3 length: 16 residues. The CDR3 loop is CASSLPFDRGGYEQYF. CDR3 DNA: TGTGCCAGCAGCTTGCCGTTCGACAGGGGTGGGTACGAGCAGTACTTC.

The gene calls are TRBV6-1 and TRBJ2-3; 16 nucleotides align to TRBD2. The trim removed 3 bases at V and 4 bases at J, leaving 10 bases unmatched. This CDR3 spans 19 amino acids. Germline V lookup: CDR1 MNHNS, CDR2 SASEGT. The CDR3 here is CASSEGGPGLAGGPDTQYF. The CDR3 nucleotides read TGTGCCAGCAGTGAGGGAGGACCGGGACTAGCGGGAGGGCCAGATACGCAGTATTTT.

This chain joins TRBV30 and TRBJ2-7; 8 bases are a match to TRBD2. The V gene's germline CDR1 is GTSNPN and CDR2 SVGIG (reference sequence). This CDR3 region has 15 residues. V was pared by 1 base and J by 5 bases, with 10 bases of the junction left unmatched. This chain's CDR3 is CAWSARGSGRNEQYF. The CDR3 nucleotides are TGTGCCTGGAGTGCCCGGGGGAGCGGGAGAAACGAGCAGTACTTC.

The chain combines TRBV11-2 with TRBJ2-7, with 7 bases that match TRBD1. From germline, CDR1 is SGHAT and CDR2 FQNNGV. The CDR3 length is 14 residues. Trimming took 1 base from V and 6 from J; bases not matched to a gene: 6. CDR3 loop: CASSLADRVGEQYF. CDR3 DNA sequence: TGTGCCAGCAGCTTAGCCGACAGGGTTGGCGAGCAGTACTTC.

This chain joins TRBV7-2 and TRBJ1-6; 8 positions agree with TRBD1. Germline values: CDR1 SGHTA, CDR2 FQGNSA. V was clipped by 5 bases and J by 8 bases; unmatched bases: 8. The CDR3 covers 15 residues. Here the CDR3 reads CASSQHRGIDSPLHF. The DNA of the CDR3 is TGTGCCAGCAGCCAGCACAGGGGGATAGATTCACCCCTCCACTTT.

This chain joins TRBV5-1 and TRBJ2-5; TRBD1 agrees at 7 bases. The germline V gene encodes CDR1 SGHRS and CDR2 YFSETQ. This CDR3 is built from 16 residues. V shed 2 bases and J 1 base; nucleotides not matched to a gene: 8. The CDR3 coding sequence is TGCGCCAGCAGCTTCTCTACAGGGGTTCTCCAAGAGACCCAGTACTTC. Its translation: CASSFSTGVLQETQYF.

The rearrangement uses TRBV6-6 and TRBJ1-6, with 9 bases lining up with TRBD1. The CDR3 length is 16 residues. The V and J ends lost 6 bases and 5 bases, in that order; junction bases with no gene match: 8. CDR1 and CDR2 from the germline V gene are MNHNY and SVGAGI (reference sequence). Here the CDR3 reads CASSHGTGRNNSPLHF. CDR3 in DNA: TGTGCCAGCAGCCACGGGACAGGGAGAAATAATTCACCCCTCCACTTT.